These 15 T cell receptor beta chains came from one sample sequenced in a study of technical replicates of blood from a handful of donors. The protocol was immunoSEQ multiplex PCR, while the TCRdb copy is restricted to in-frame clones and leaves out a portion. This sample has more than 90,000 clones, with under 97% found just once. Sequenced sample: T cells isolated from PBMCs. The receptor set was obtained from a human donor in good health.

J is TRBJ2-1 and V is TRBV5-4; 11 bases are a match to TRBD2. The CDR3 sequence is 14 residues long. Looked up from germline, CDR1 is SGHNT and CDR2 is YYREEE (reference sequence). Trimming cost V 4 bases and J 8 bases; bases outside gene matches: 5. The chain's CDR3 is CASSPVAGGDEQFF. The CDR3 DNA reads TGTGCCAGCAGCCCCGTAGCGGGGGGGGATGAGCAGTTCTTC.

The chain links TRBV28 to TRBJ1-1; TRBD1 matches 8 bases. Germline V gene data show CDR1 as MDHEN and CDR2 as SYDVKM. J was trimmed by 4 bases and V by 6 bases; bases with no gene match: 13. This CDR3 spans 16 amino acids. Here the CDR3 reads CASSFHTGGGSTEAFF. Here the CDR3 DNA reads TGTGCCAGCAGCTTTCATACAGGGGGAGGGAGCACTGAAGCTTTCTTT.

The chain links TRBV18 to TRBJ2-3, with D perhaps matching TRBD1 (5 bases). Trimming pared 5 bases from V and 8 bases from J, leaving 23 bases between. This CDR3 region has 16 residues. CDR1 and CDR2 (germline): KGHSH, LQKENI. The chain's CDR3 is CASSANAINQGGTQYF. CDR3 sequence (DNA): TGTGCCAGCTCAGCGAACGCAATCAATCAGGGTGGTACGCAGTATTTT. Full variable domain (outside the CDR3, taken from reference TRBV18 and TRBJ2-3): NAGVMQNPRHLVRRRGQEARLRCSPMKGHSHVYWYRQLPEEGLKFMVYLQKENIIDESGMPKERFSAEFPKEGPSILRIQQVVRGDSAAYFCASSANAINQGGTQYFGPGTRLTVL.

The chain carries TRBV9 and TRBJ2-2, with D unclear. The CDR3 totals 12 residues. The germline CDR1 and CDR2 sequences are SGDLS and YYNGEE. The germline V and J ends were trimmed by 8 bases and 7 bases, with 12 bases remaining between them. CDR3 bases: TGTGCCAGTAGGCATGGCGGCGGGGAGCTGTTTTTT. It specifies CASRHGGGELFF.

This chain uses TRBV5-1 with TRBJ2-3; 8 bases agree with TRBD2. The V and J ends lost 4 bases and 0 bases, in that order; junction bases with no gene match: 4. CDR1 is SGHRS, CDR2 YFSETQ, per germline. The CDR3 sequence is 15 residues long. CDR3 bases: TGCGCCAGCAGCGCAGGGACTAGTAGCACAGATACGCAGTATTTT. It specifies CASSAGTSSTDTQYF.

The chain employs TRBV5-1 and TRBJ2-5, with 15 bases lining up with TRBD2. CDR1 and CDR2 (germline): SGHRS, YFSETQ. This CDR3 has 16 residues. The ends lost 4 bases at V and 2 bases at J; junction bases unmatched: 3. CDR3 region: CASSRGTSGGQETQYF. In nucleotides, the CDR3 is TGCGCCAGCAGCCGCGGGACTAGCGGGGGGCAAGAGACCCAGTACTTC.

This clone was seen only a few times. This chain connects TRBV4-1 to TRBJ1-1, with no clear D. Trimming cost V 0 bases and J 1 base, with 9 bases left between them. CDR1 is MGHRA and CDR2 is YSYEKL in the germline V gene. The CDR3 length is 15 residues. CDR3 region: CASSQDPNPNTEAFF. CDR3 nucleotide sequence: TGCGCCAGCAGCCAAGATCCCAATCCGAACACTGAAGCTTTCTTT.

This clone has a single count. The chain recombines TRBV7-9 with TRBJ2-7; D perhaps matches TRBD2 (6 bases). The CDR3 covers 16 residues. The V end lost 0 bases, the J end lost 4 bases, and 16 bases lay between the germline ends. The germline gives CDR1 SEHNR, CDR2 FQNEAQ (reference sequence). The DNA for the CDR3 is TGTGCCAGCAGCTTAGCGTCGCAGGGAGGTATTTACGAGCAGTACTTC. Translation: CASSLASQGGIYEQYF. The full variable domain, rest sourced from reference TRBV7-9 and TRBJ2-7, is DTGVSQNPRHKITKRGQNVTFRCDPISEHNRLYWYRQTLGQGPEFLTYFQNEAQLEKSRLLSDRFSAERPKGSFSTLEIQRTEQGDSAMYLCASSLASQGGIYEQYFGPGTRLTVT.

This chain uses TRBV29-1 with TRBJ2-7; weak D call: TRBD2 (6 bases). Trimming cost V 5 bases and J 7 bases, with 21 bases left between them. CDR1 SQVTM and CDR2 ANQGSEA come from the germline V gene. The CDR3 runs to 14 residues. CDR3 in DNA: TGCAGCGTTATCATTGCGGGACGCCTCTCTGAGCAGTACTTC. As protein: CSVIIAGRLSEQYF.

The chain links TRBV27 to TRBJ2-1; TRBD2 matches 12 bases. Per the germline V gene, CDR1 is MNHEY and CDR2 is SMNVEV (reference sequence). The CDR3 has 17 residues. After removal of 5 bases from V and 10 bases from J, the junction contained 15 bases not matched to a gene. The CDR3 sequence is CASSRPPASGGGSEQFF. Here the CDR3 DNA reads TGTGCCAGCAGTAGGCCCCCGGCTAGCGGGGGGGGCTCGGAGCAGTTCTTC.

The gene calls are TRBV28 and TRBJ2-2; D is unresolved. The V gene lost 3 bases and the J gene lost 6 bases, with 5 bases spanning the gap. Looked up from germline, CDR1 is MDHEN and CDR2 is SYDVKM. The CDR3 runs 12 residues. CDR3 sequence: CASSFPAGELFF. The CDR3 DNA reads TGTGCCAGCAGTTTTCCAGCCGGGGAGCTGTTTTTT.

CDR3: CASSPSSRGAGEQYF. CDR3 nucleotide sequence: TGTGCCAGCAGCCCCAGCAGTCGGGGCGCGGGAGAGCAGTACTTC. The rearrangement links TRBV13 to TRBJ2-7, with D tentatively TRBD2 (6 bases). The germline V and J ends were trimmed by 5 bases and 7 bases, with 21 bases remaining between them. CDR1 is PRHDT, CDR2 FYEKMQ, per germline (reference sequence). The CDR3 contains 15 residues.

This rearrangement joins TRBV6-1 to TRBJ1-5, with D perhaps TRBD1 (6 bases). The CDR3 spans 17 residues. The ends were cut back, 0 bases at V and 5 bases at J, with 17 bases in the middle. Germline V gene data show CDR1 as MNHNS and CDR2 as SASEGT. The DNA of the CDR3 is TGTGCCAGCAGTGAAGCGCCGGGGAGGGGGGTGGATCAGCCCCAGCATTTT. Amino acids: CASSEAPGRGVDQPQHF.

The rearrangement joins TRBV6-5 to TRBJ1-5; maybe TRBD1 (5 bases). This CDR3 comprises 15 residues. Trimming removed 5 bases from V and 6 bases from J, with 17 bases in between. The germline CDR1 and CDR2 sequences are MNHEY and SVGAGI. The CDR3 region is CASSKSGIPGQPQHF. The DNA for the CDR3 is TGTGCCAGCAGTAAATCAGGGATCCCTGGTCAGCCCCAGCATTTT.

The V gene is TRBV11-3, the J gene TRBJ2-3; weak D call: TRBD1 (6 bases). The CDR3 runs to 14 residues. The ends were cut back, 3 bases at V and 3 bases at J, with 10 bases in the middle. From germline, CDR1 is SGHNT and CDR2 YENEEA. This CDR3 is CASSLGARTDTQYF. DNA for the CDR3: TGTGCCAGCAGCTTGGGGGCTAGGACAGATACGCAGTATTTT.